This passage covers 28 T cell receptor beta chains from one sample sequenced in a study of blood T cell repertoires in COVID-19. Method: immunoSEQ multiplex PCR; TCRdb's copy keeps in-frame clones and lacks some. The sample contains hundreds of thousands of clones, about 89% of which appear only once. Sequenced input: peripheral blood. Receptors were obtained from a woman in her forties or fifties with COVID-19, enrolled during active disease.

Of note for this clone: Other DNA sequences within the sample encode an identical CDR3. This chain uses TRBV24-1 with TRBJ2-5; D is perhaps TRBD1 (6 bases). The CDR3 loop spans 13 amino acids. Germline loops: CDR1 KGHDR, CDR2 SFDVKD. V was shortened by 5 bases and J by 2 bases, with 8 bases between the two germline ends. The CDR3 DNA reads TGTGCCACCAGTGGGACAGTTCAAGAGACCCAGTACTTC. This translates into CATSGTVQETQYF.

The V and J genes are TRBV7-3 and TRBJ2-7; no firm D call. CDR1 and CDR2 (germline): SGHTA, FQGTGA. The CDR3 runs 14 residues. Trimming cost V 3 bases and J 2 bases, with 11 bases left between them. In DNA, the CDR3 is TGTGCCAGCAGCTTTTCAACTCTTACCTACGAGCAGTACTTC. Its translation: CASSFSTLTYEQYF.

This clone was detected once. V and J are TRBV5-1 and TRBJ1-2; 9 nucleotides line up with TRBD1. The trim removed 0 bases at V and 3 bases at J, leaving 12 bases unmatched. CDR3 length equals 18 residues. Germline CDR1 reads SGHRS; CDR2 reads YFSETQ. The CDR3 sequence: CASSLAGGQGRRYYGYTF. The CDR3 bases are TGCGCCAGCAGCTTGGCCGGGGGACAGGGTCGGCGGTACTATGGCTACACCTTC.

Concerning this clone: Germline and junction disagree at one end, which may indicate a read error. Other DNA sequences of this sample code for an identical CDR3. The chain couples TRBV4-1 to TRBJ2-1; 8 positions agree with TRBD1. This CDR3 is built from 17 residues. The germline gives CDR1 MGHRA, CDR2 YSYEKL. The CDR3 DNA is TGCGCCAGTAGCCCGGTCAACCCAGGGGGCTTCGCTAATGAGCAGTTCTTC. Protein sequence: CASSPVNPGGFANEQFF.

This chain uses TRBV2 with TRBJ1-4, with D perhaps TRBD1 (5 bases). CDR1 is SNHLY, CDR2 FYNNEI, per germline. V lost 6 bases and J lost 3, with 14 bases in between. CDR3 length: 15 residues. The chain's CDR3 is CASRSGLLANEKLFF. The CDR3 DNA sequence: TGTGCCAGCAGATCGGGACTTTTAGCTAATGAAAAACTGTTTTTT. Full variable domain (rest looked up from reference TRBV2 and TRBJ1-4): EPEVTQTPSHQVTQMGQEVILRCVPISNHLYFYWYRQILGQKVEFLVSFYNNEISEKSEIFDDQFSVERPDGSNFTLKIRSTKLEDSAMYFCASRSGLLANEKLFFGSGTQLSVL.

The genes are TRBV27 and TRBJ1-2, with D possibly matching TRBD1 (5 bases). Germline-derived CDR1 and CDR2 are MNHEY and SMNVEV (reference sequence). This CDR3 has 14 residues. Trimming removed 2 bases at V and 2 bases at J, with 9 bases between. CDR3 loop: CASSLGPGNYGYTF. The CDR3 DNA sequence: TGTGCCAGCAGTTTAGGGCCAGGGAACTATGGCTACACCTTC.

In DNA form, the CDR3 reads TGTGCCAGCAGTTACACAGCAGGGCAGCAGTACTTC. Translating it yields CASSYTAGQQYF. This sequence joins TRBV6-2 or TRBV6-3 and TRBJ2-7, with D possibly TRBD1 on 5 matching bases. Trimming took off 2 bases at V and 8 bases at J, with 10 bases between the two ends. The germline V gene encodes CDR1 MNHEY and CDR2 SVGEGT. This CDR3 is 12 amino acids long.

The chain combines TRBV27 with TRBJ1-6; D perhaps matches TRBD1 (6 bases). V lost 5 bases and J 1 base, leaving 18 bases between the germline ends. Germline V gene sequence: CDR1 MNHEY, CDR2 SMNVEV (reference sequence). The CDR3 totals 18 residues. CDR3: CASSVTGIGLSYNSPLHF. The DNA of the CDR3 is TGTGCCAGCAGTGTTACAGGGATAGGACTTTCCTATAATTCACCCCTCCACTTT.

This clone has just a few counts. The J gene is TRBJ2-2, the V gene TRBV9; 7 bases fit TRBD2. CDR1 SGDLS and CDR2 YYNGEE come from the germline V gene. V shed 1 base, J shed 4 bases, and the junction held 4 bases outside the gene matches. The CDR3 is 15 amino acids. The CDR3 is CASSVRGGPTGELFF. For the CDR3, the DNA is TGTGCCAGCAGCGTAAGGGGAGGGCCCACCGGGGAGCTGTTTTTT. Looking up the rest from reference TRBV9 and TRBJ2-2 gives the full variable domain: DSGVTQTPKHLITATGQRVTLRCSPRSGDLSVYWYQQSLDQGLQFLIQYYNGEERAKGNILERFSAQQFPDLHSELNLSSLELGDSALYFCASSVRGGPTGELFFGEGSRLTVL.

The chain is built from TRBV28 and TRBJ2-2; 8 bases map to TRBD1. V lost 10 bases and J lost 4; bases outside the gene matches: 8. The CDR3 consists of 14 residues. CDR1 is MDHEN, CDR2 SYDVKM, per germline. The CDR3 loop is CATQGARSTGELFF. The CDR3 DNA reads TGTGCCACGCAGGGGGCGCGGAGCACCGGGGAGCTGTTTTTT.

The sample holds one count of this clone. V is TRBV7-9 and J is TRBJ2-5; 7 bases fit TRBD2. Germline-derived CDR1 and CDR2 are SEHNR and FQNEAQ (reference sequence). The CDR3 runs 15 residues. J gave up 4 bases and V 0 bases, and 5 bases lay outside the gene matches. The CDR3 region is CASSLAGAGRETQYF. CDR3 nucleotide sequence: TGTGCCAGCAGCTTAGCGGGAGCGGGGAGAGAGACCCAGTACTTC.

The genes are TRBV11-2 and TRBJ1-2; D is unresolved. Trimming left V 7 bases short and J 4 bases short, with 16 bases between. The V gene's germline CDR1 is SGHAT and CDR2 FQNNGV. The CDR3 has 14 amino acids. CDR3 nucleotides: TGTGCCAGCACCCCAGTCCCGTACATCTATGGCTACACCTTC. Encoded protein: CASTPVPYIYGYTF.

Points on this clone: The same CDR3 can be traced to other DNA sequences in this sample. The chain links TRBV7-9 to TRBJ2-7; TRBD1 is a possible D gene (5 bases). This CDR3 has 12 amino acids. From germline, CDR1 is SEHNR and CDR2 FQNEAQ (reference sequence). Trimming stripped 5 bases from V and 3 bases from J, with 8 bases between. DNA of the CDR3: TGTGCCAGCAGCCTAACAGGCTACGAGCAGTACTTC. Protein: CASSLTGYEQYF.

The V call is TRBV28, the J call TRBJ2-4, with TRBD1 matching over 8 bases. Germline CDR1 reads MDHEN; CDR2 reads SYDVKM. This CDR3 comprises 13 residues. V trimming: 7 bases; J trimming: 5 bases; junction bases outside the gene matches: 4. The CDR3 protein is CASIGQGENIQYF. The CDR3 region has the DNA TGTGCCAGCATTGGACAGGGAGAAAACATTCAGTACTTC.

The chain links TRBV4-2 to TRBJ2-5; 9 bases map to TRBD2. Germline V lookup: CDR1 LGHNA, CDR2 YNFKEQ. The CDR3 loop spans 16 amino acids. V shed 6 bases, J shed 5 bases, and the junction held 13 bases outside the gene matches. In nucleotides, the CDR3 is TGTGCCAGCAGTTACGGCGGCGGGAGGGCCGATGAGACCCAGTACTTC. Encoded protein: CASSYGGGRADETQYF.

This chain links TRBV2 with TRBJ2-6, with 7 nucleotides matching TRBD2. CDR3 length: 15 amino acids. The V gene end was trimmed by 5 bases and the J gene end by 0 bases; junction bases not matched to a gene: 1. CDR1 SNHLY and CDR2 FYNNEI come from the germline V gene. CDR3 DNA: TGTGCCAGCAGTAGCGGGAACTCTGGGGCCAACGTCCTGACTTTC. Translation: CASSSGNSGANVLTF.

This clone has just one count. The rearrangement joins TRBV5-6 to TRBJ1-1; 8 bases are shared with TRBD1. Germline V lookup: CDR1 SGHDT, CDR2 YYEEEE. This CDR3 contains 13 residues. Trimming cost V 3 bases and J 6 bases; bases outside gene matches: 4. The CDR3 region has the DNA TGTGCCAGCAGCTGGGGGACAGGATCTGAAGCTTTCTTT. Protein sequence: CASSWGTGSEAFF.

This clone was recorded once. The V and J genes are TRBV15 and TRBJ2-1; TRBD2 matches at 14 bases. Germline V gene sequence: CDR1 LNHNV, CDR2 YYDKDF (reference sequence). V gave up 5 bases and J gave up 0 bases; unmatched junction bases: 9. The CDR3 is 19 residues long. The DNA of the CDR3 is TGTGCCACCAGCTCATTATCCGGGACTAGCGGGAGCTCCTACAATGAGCAGTTCTTC. Translated, it gives CATSSLSGTSGSSYNEQFF.

The chain uses TRBV28 and TRBJ1-2; 7 bases line up with TRBD1. The J segment lost 4 bases and the V segment lost 6 bases, leaving 14 bases of the junction unmatched. The CDR3 runs 16 residues. CDR1 MDHEN and CDR2 SYDVKM come from the germline V gene. The CDR3 region is CASSARRGQLVYGYTF. The CDR3 coding sequence is TGTGCCAGCAGCGCCCGACGGGGACAGCTAGTCTATGGCTACACCTTC.

This rearrangement joins TRBV5-5 to TRBJ1-6, with 7 bases identical to TRBD1. Germline CDR1 is SGHKS and CDR2 is YYEKEE (reference sequence). The CDR3 has 15 amino acids. Trimming removed 1 base from V and 9 bases from J; junction bases left unmatched: 7. This CDR3 reads CASSLSGDSFSPLHF. The CDR3 DNA reads TGTGCCAGCAGCTTGTCAGGGGACAGTTTTTCACCCCTCCACTTT.

The rearrangement links TRBV29-1 to TRBJ1-1; the D is unclear. Trimming removed 6 bases at V and 2 bases at J, with 7 bases between. Germline loops: CDR1 SQVTM, CDR2 ANQGSEA. The CDR3 extends over 11 amino acids. In DNA form, the CDR3 reads TGCAGCGTCATAGATAACACTGAAGCTTTCTTT. Translating it yields CSVIDNTEAFF. The variable domain in full, with the rest retrieved from reference TRBV29-1 and TRBJ1-1, is SAVISQKPSRDICQRGTSLTIQCQVDSQVTMMFWYRQQPGQSLTLIATANQGSEATYESGFVIDKFPISRPNLTFSTLTVSNMSPEDSSIYLCSVIDNTEAFFGQGTRLTVV.

Only a few counts were recorded for this clone. This chain uses TRBV6-5 with TRBJ2-7, with 12 bases matching TRBD2. This CDR3 spans 14 amino acids. Germline-derived CDR1 and CDR2 are MNHEY and SVGAGI. Trimming removed 6 bases from V and 3 bases from J; junction bases left unmatched: 3. For the CDR3, the DNA is TGTGCCAGCAGGGGACTAGCGGGCCTCTACGAGCAGTACTTC. Amino acids: CASRGLAGLYEQYF.

The chain employs TRBV12-3 or TRBV12-4 and TRBJ1-2; D unclear. Trimming left V 6 bases short and J 2 bases short, with 10 bases between. The CDR3 length is 13 residues. This CDR3 reads CASSPTRNYGYTF. The CDR3 DNA reads as TGTGCCAGCAGCCCGACAAGAAACTATGGCTACACCTTC.

The chain recombines TRBV7-2 with TRBJ2-5; perhaps TRBD1 as D (5 bases). The CDR3 loop spans 14 amino acids. Trimming shortened V by 1 base and J by 5 bases, and 11 bases separated the two germline ends. Germline V gene sequence: CDR1 SGHTA, CDR2 FQGNSA. CDR3 amino acids: CASSLVGAEETQYF. The DNA for the CDR3 is TGTGCCAGCAGCTTAGTAGGGGCGGAGGAGACCCAGTACTTC.

J is TRBJ2-5 and V is TRBV6-5, with 10 bases lining up with TRBD1. The CDR3 has 16 amino acids. J lost 6 bases, V lost 0 bases, and 7 bases had no gene match. Germline CDR1 MNHEY, CDR2 SVGAGI. CDR3 sequence reads: CASSYSKTGGLKTQYF. The CDR3, as DNA: TGTGCCAGCAGTTACTCGAAGACAGGGGGCTTGAAGACCCAGTACTTC.

The chain joins TRBV7-9 to TRBJ1-3; possibly TRBD1 for D (6 bases). The CDR3 has 16 amino acids. Germline CDR1 reads SEHNR; CDR2 reads FQNEAQ (reference sequence). Trimming removed 5 bases from V and 0 bases from J, with 14 bases in between. The CDR3 is CASSAPRGVSGNTIYF. The CDR3 coding sequence is TGTGCCAGCAGCGCACCCAGGGGTGTCTCTGGAAACACCATATATTTT.

The chain has TRBV2 and TRBJ2-7; TRBD2 agrees at 8 bases. Per germline, CDR1 SNHLY and CDR2 FYNNEI. V gave up 1 base and J gave up 3 bases; unmatched junction bases: 2. The CDR3 length is 14 residues. CDR3 sequence reads: CASSEGAGVYEQYF. CDR3 sequence (DNA): TGTGCCAGCAGTGAAGGAGCGGGAGTCTACGAGCAGTACTTC.

This clone was seen only once. The chain is built from TRBV11-3 and TRBJ2-1, with TRBD2 identical over 10 bases. The CDR3 loop spans 14 amino acids. J gave up 9 bases and V 3 bases, and 5 bases lay outside the gene matches. CDR1 and CDR2 from the germline V gene are SGHNT and YENEEA. The CDR3 protein is CASSFSGRVSEQFF. In nucleotides, the CDR3 is TGTGCCAGCAGCTTCAGCGGGAGGGTCAGTGAGCAGTTCTTC.